The 25 T cell receptor beta chains below were found in one sample sequenced in a study of cytomegalovirus exposure and HLA in healthy donors (dated by TCRdb to the late 2010s). Preparation of the library involved the immunoSEQ multiplex PCR assay. The multiplex PCR relied on a mix of 60 forward primers for TCR Vbeta segments and 13 reverse primers for TCR Jbeta segments. TCRdb carries this immuneACCESS record with in-frame sequences only. Its versions omit some clonotypes, under half of them owing to an unresolved V gene in the studies checked, with the rest unexplained. A total of about 210,000 clones appear in this sample, around 79% of them only once. The top ten constitute 0.39% of the sample. Sample: PBMCs. The origin of the receptors is a male donor in good health and CMV-seropositive.

Only a few counts were recorded for this clone. CDR3 in amino acids: CASSSQGREFWDTGELFF. The CDR3 DNA reads TGCGCCAGCAGCTCCCAGGGGCGGGAGTTTTGGGACACCGGGGAGCTGTTTTTT. The chain carries TRBV5-1 and TRBJ2-2; D might be TRBD2 (7 bases). The CDR3 has 18 residues. V was clipped by 3 bases and J by 3 bases, with 21 bases between them. CDR1 is SGHRS and CDR2 is YFSETQ in the germline V gene.

J is TRBJ1-2 and V is TRBV6-1; possible D gene TRBD1, 6 bases. From germline, CDR1 is MNHNS and CDR2 SASEGT. V lost 3 bases to trimming and J lost 4 bases, with 21 bases between them. The CDR3 is 17 residues long. CDR3 in amino acids: CASSDLGLRQEVYGYTF. CDR3 nucleotide sequence: TGTGCCAGCAGTGATCTGGGGCTCAGACAGGAGGTCTATGGCTACACCTTC.

V is TRBV7-2 and J is TRBJ1-3; D possibly corresponds to TRBD1 (5 bases). The germline V and J ends were trimmed by 2 bases and 1 base, with 12 bases remaining between them. The CDR3 is made up of 16 amino acids. Germline-derived CDR1 and CDR2 are SGHTA and FQGNSA. The CDR3 DNA reads as TGTGCCAGCAGCTTATTGCGGGGGGTATCTGGAAACACCATATATTTT. This sequence encodes CASSLLRGVSGNTIYF. Filled out from reference TRBV7-2 and TRBJ1-3, the complete variable domain reads GAGVSQSPSNKVTEKGKDVELRCDPISGHTALYWYRQSLGQGLEFLIYFQGNSAPDKSGLPSDRFSAERTGGSVSTLTIQRTQQEDSAVYLCASSLLRGVSGNTIYFGEGSWLTVV.

This clone was seen a few times. V and J are TRBV7-2 and TRBJ1-2; TRBD1 aligns across 7 bases. CDR3 length: 13 amino acids. V lost 5 bases to trimming and J lost 8 bases; unmatched junction nucleotides: 8. In germline, CDR1 is SGHTA, CDR2 FQGNSA. Here the CDR3 DNA reads TGTGCCAGCAGCCCGAGGGACAGACGGGGCTACACCTTC. As protein: CASSPRDRRGYTF.

The rearrangement uses TRBV9 and TRBJ2-2; TRBD2 agrees at 8 bases. CDR1 SGDLS and CDR2 YYNGEE come from the germline V gene. This CDR3 comprises 15 residues. V lost 0 bases, J lost 6 bases, and 4 bases stayed unmatched. For the CDR3, the DNA is TGTGCCAGCAGCGTAGGCGGGAGGCCTCCCGGGGAGCTGTTTTTT. Encoded protein: CASSVGGRPPGELFF.

The V and J genes are TRBV7-9 and TRBJ2-1; 13 positions agree with TRBD2. With 1 base clipped from V and 2 bases from J, the junction kept 8 bases outside the gene matches. Per the germline V gene, CDR1 is SEHNR and CDR2 is FQNEAQ (reference sequence). The CDR3 is 19 residues long. The CDR3 DNA follows: TGTGCCAGCAGCTTAGGGGACGGACTAGCGGGAGATGCCTACAATGAGCAGTTCTTC. Protein product: CASSLGDGLAGDAYNEQFF. Complete variable domain (other parts from reference TRBV7-9 and TRBJ2-1): DTGVSQNPRHKITKRGQNVTFRCDPISEHNRLYWYRQTLGQGPEFLTYFQNEAQLEKSRLLSDRFSAERPKGSFSTLEIQRTEQGDSAMYLCASSLGDGLAGDAYNEQFFGPGTRLTVL.

The chain combines TRBV5-1 with TRBJ2-3; possibly TRBD2 for D (5 bases). The germline gives CDR1 SGHRS, CDR2 YFSETQ. V was clipped by 0 bases and J by 0 bases, with 11 bases between them. The CDR3 runs 16 residues. CDR3 residues: CASSLGGSGSTDTQYF. The CDR3 DNA is TGCGCCAGCAGCTTGGGTGGCTCGGGGAGCACAGATACGCAGTATTTT.

The chain carries TRBV4-1 and TRBJ1-1; D gene uncertain. Germline-derived CDR1 and CDR2 are MGHRA and YSYEKL. This CDR3 comprises 12 residues. V lost 3 bases, J lost 10 bases, and 12 bases lay in between. For the CDR3, the DNA is TGCGCCAGCAGCCAGTACACGGGAGTAGCTTTCTTT. Translating gives CASSQYTGVAFF.

The rearrangement joins TRBV9 to TRBJ1-4; D call uncertain. Germline V gene data show CDR1 as SGDLS and CDR2 as YYNGEE. Trimming took 0 bases from V and 2 from J, leaving 8 bases between them. The CDR3 runs 15 residues. CDR3 sequence: CASSVATGTNEKLFF. As DNA, the CDR3 is TGTGCCAGCAGCGTAGCTACGGGGACTAATGAAAAACTGTTTTTT.

The chain employs TRBV10-3 and TRBJ1-2; 9 bases align to TRBD1. This CDR3 region has 15 residues. V was clipped by 6 bases and J by 1 base; unmatched bases: 6. The germline V gene has CDR1 ENHRY and CDR2 SYGVKD. CDR3 DNA sequence: TGTGCCATCAGCGGGACAGGGATAATTAACTATGGCTACACCTTC. This translates into CAISGTGIINYGYTF.

This clone was found once. J is TRBJ2-3 and V is TRBV19; D possibly corresponds to TRBD1 (5 bases). There are 15 residues in the CDR3. Germline V lookup: CDR1 LNHDA, CDR2 SQIVND (reference sequence). The ends were cut back, 5 bases at V and 2 bases at J, with 14 bases in the middle. The CDR3, as DNA: TGTGCCAGTAGTGGCAGGGAAACCCTCACAGATACGCAGTATTTT. It is translated as CASSGRETLTDTQYF.

This clone has a single count. CDR3 region: CASSGQRNTEAFF. CDR3 nucleotides: TGTGCCAGCAGCGGACAGAGGAACACTGAAGCTTTCTTT. This sequence joins TRBV7-2 and TRBJ1-1; D might be TRBD1 (6 bases). This CDR3 region has 13 residues. V was cut by 5 bases and J by 1 base, with 8 bases left in between. Germline V gene lookup returns CDR1 SGHTA and CDR2 FQGNSA.

The V call is TRBV11-2, the J call TRBJ2-2; 7 bases map to TRBD2. V shed 1 base and J 4 bases; nucleotides not matched to a gene: 6. CDR1 is SGHAT and CDR2 is FQNNGV in the germline V gene. This CDR3 region has 16 residues. The CDR3 protein is CASSLVAGASTGELFF. The DNA of the CDR3 is TGTGCCAGCAGCTTAGTTGCGGGAGCCAGCACCGGGGAGCTGTTTTTT.

As to this clone: At the DNA level, this CDR3 is encoded by other sequences in the same sample as well. The V call is TRBV7-3, the J call TRBJ2-5, with 7 bases fitting TRBD1. Germline V CDR1 and CDR2: SGHTA, FQGTGA. The CDR3 consists of 13 residues. V lost 6 bases, J lost 5 bases, and 6 bases stayed unmatched. This chain's CDR3 is CASSLDREETQYF. The CDR3 region has the DNA TGTGCCAGCAGTCTCGACAGGGAGGAGACCCAGTACTTC.

The chain joins TRBV5-1 to TRBJ1-2; weak D call: TRBD1 (6 bases). V lost 3 bases to trimming and J lost 2 bases, with 14 bases between them. The germline CDR1 and CDR2 sequences are SGHRS and YFSETQ. The CDR3 sequence is 15 residues long. In DNA, the CDR3 is TGCGCCAGCAGCTCACTAGGGGGTTGGAACTATGGCTACACCTTC. Protein product: CASSSLGGWNYGYTF. The full variable domain, with the rest looked up from reference TRBV5-1 and TRBJ1-2, is KAGVTQTPRYLIKTRGQQVTLSCSPISGHRSVSWYQQTPGQGLQFLFEYFSETQRNKGNFPGRFSGRQFSNSRSEMNVSTLELGDSALYLCASSSLGGWNYGYTFGSGTRLTVV.

The chain joins TRBV7-2 to TRBJ1-1, with TRBD1 matching over 8 bases. The V segment lost 4 bases and the J segment 4 bases; nucleotides outside the gene matches: 5. Germline-derived CDR1 and CDR2 are SGHTA and FQGNSA. This CDR3 region has 14 residues. The CDR3 DNA reads TGTGCCAGCAGCTATACAGGGGGGGCCACTGAAGCTTTCTTT. Residues: CASSYTGGATEAFF.

The gene calls are TRBV18 and TRBJ2-2; 9 positions match TRBD1. The CDR3 contains 17 residues. Germline assignment: CDR1 KGHSH and CDR2 LQKENI. J lost 4 bases, V lost 3 bases, and 9 bases had no gene match. As DNA, the CDR3 is TGTGCCAGCTCACCGCAACAGGGGGCATACGGCACCGGGGAGCTGTTTTTT. It specifies CASSPQQGAYGTGELFF. Looking up the rest from reference TRBV18 and TRBJ2-2 gives the full variable domain: NAGVMQNPRHLVRRRGQEARLRCSPMKGHSHVYWYRQLPEEGLKFMVYLQKENIIDESGMPKERFSAEFPKEGPSILRIQQVVRGDSAAYFCASSPQQGAYGTGELFFGEGSRLTVL.

The chain employs TRBV29-1 and TRBJ2-2; 10 bases line up with TRBD2. The germline V gene encodes CDR1 SQVTM and CDR2 ANQGSEA. The CDR3 loop spans 14 amino acids. Germline trimming cut 4 bases from V and 2 bases from J; bases unmatched to any gene: 1. The CDR3 coding sequence is TGCAGCGTTGGGACTAGCGGAAACACCGGGGAGCTGTTTTTT. Translation gives CSVGTSGNTGELFF.

The chain has TRBV11-2 and TRBJ2-3; 7 bases line up with TRBD1. The CDR3 has 15 residues. Germline CDR1 reads SGHAT; CDR2 reads FQNNGV. Trimming removed 5 bases from V and 0 bases from J; junction bases left unmatched: 5. CDR3 DNA: TGTGCCAGCAGCGTAAGGGGACAGAGCACAGATACGCAGTATTTT. Protein product: CASSVRGQSTDTQYF.

This clone was seen once. This chain links TRBV14 with TRBJ2-7; 7 nucleotides align to TRBD2. The CDR3 has 14 amino acids. V shed 2 bases, J shed 0 bases, and the junction held 1 base outside the gene matches. Germline V CDR1 and CDR2: SGHDN, FVKESK. This CDR3 is CASSQPGGSYEQYF. The CDR3 DNA reads TGTGCCAGCAGCCAACCGGGGGGCTCCTACGAGCAGTACTTC.

The CDR3 reads CASSQSLAGVYEQYF. The CDR3 DNA is TGCGCCAGCAGCCAATCCTTAGCGGGAGTCTACGAGCAGTACTTC. The chain recombines TRBV4-3 with TRBJ2-7; 9 bases align to TRBD2. V lost 2 bases and J lost 3; bases outside the gene matches: 5. From germline, CDR1 is LGHNA and CDR2 YSLEER. CDR3 length: 15 amino acids.

The chain couples TRBV14 to TRBJ2-1; TRBD2 matches 11 bases. CDR3 length equals 19 residues. Per germline, CDR1 SGHDN and CDR2 FVKESK. The junction had 9 bases not matched to a gene; V was cut back by 0 bases and J by 2 bases. The CDR3 is CASSQDDSGGARPYNEQFF. The DNA for the CDR3 is TGTGCCAGCAGCCAAGATGATAGCGGGGGGGCCCGGCCCTACAATGAGCAGTTCTTC.

Note on this clone: This same CDR3 is encoded by further DNA sequences in the sample. This chain connects TRBV30 to TRBJ1-2, with TRBD1 matching 8 bases. Germline CDR1 reads GTSNPN; CDR2 reads SVGIG (reference sequence). The junction had 12 bases not matched to a gene; V was cut back by 0 bases and J by 3 bases. There are 17 residues in the CDR3. The CDR3 region is CAWSVSRGPPPYYGYTF. DNA of the CDR3: TGTGCCTGGAGTGTGTCCAGGGGGCCCCCGCCGTACTATGGCTACACCTTC. The full variable domain, its missing parts supplied by reference TRBV30 and TRBJ1-2, is SQTIHQWPATLVQPVGSPLSLECTVEGTSNPNLYWYRQAAGRGLQLLFYSVGIGQISSEVPQNLSASRPQDRQFILSSKKLLLSDSGFYLCAWSVSRGPPPYYGYTFGSGTRLTVV.

The genes are TRBV6-5 and TRBJ2-1; tentative D call: TRBD2 (5 bases). The germline V and J ends were trimmed by 4 bases and 6 bases, with 13 bases remaining between them. Germline-derived CDR1 and CDR2 are MNHEY and SVGAGI. The CDR3 is 14 residues long. CDR3 loop: CASSSGKGLNEQFF. DNA for the CDR3: TGTGCCAGCAGTTCCGGGAAGGGTCTCAATGAGCAGTTCTTC.

V and J are TRBV7-8 and TRBJ2-5, with 15 bases lining up with TRBD2. V shed 2 bases, J shed 2 bases, and the junction held 3 bases outside the gene matches. Germline V gene lookup returns CDR1 SGHVS and CDR2 FQNEAQ. The CDR3 sequence is 17 residues long. CDR3 nucleotides: TGTGCCAGCAGCTTACACGGACTAGCGGGAGGGCAAGAGACCCAGTACTTC. Its protein product is CASSLHGLAGGQETQYF.